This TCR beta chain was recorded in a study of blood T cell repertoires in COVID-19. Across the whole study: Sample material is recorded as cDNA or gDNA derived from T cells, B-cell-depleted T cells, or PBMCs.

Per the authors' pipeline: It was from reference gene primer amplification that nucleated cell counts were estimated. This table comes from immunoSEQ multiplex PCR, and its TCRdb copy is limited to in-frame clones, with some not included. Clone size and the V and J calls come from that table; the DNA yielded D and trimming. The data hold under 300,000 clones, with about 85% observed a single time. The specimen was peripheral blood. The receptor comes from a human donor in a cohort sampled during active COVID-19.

This CDR3 reads CASSPRSGWEQFF. In DNA, the CDR3 is TGTGCCAGCAGCCCCCGTAGCGGCTGGGAGCAGTTCTTC. The chain joins TRBV7-3 to TRBJ2-1, with TRBD2 as a possible D gene (6 bases). Germline CDR1 and CDR2: SGHTA and FQGTGA. V was shortened by 5 bases and J by 10 bases, with 15 bases between the two germline ends. CDR3 length: 13 residues.